The rows below give T cell receptor beta chains drawn from one sample of a study of spatial heterogeneity in lung cancer. MiXCR, run by TCRdb on the 5' RACE reads, gives a single entry per CDR3 protein. The sample includes thousands of distinct CDR3 sequences, 14% of them seen just once. Sample: lung tumor tissue, taken at surgery. These receptors all stem from a male donor with early-stage non-small cell lung cancer. CDR3s include the opening cysteine and the closing phenylalanine or tryptophan. The order of the fields is V gene, clone size, J gene, D gene, CDR3 protein, CDR3 DNA. The D gene is left open where the match is weak. Where a row states a size, it is once, few, many or the class of an expanded clone; other rows omit it.

V: TRBV5-1; size: many; J: TRBJ2-7; D: -; CDR3: CASSSGIYEQYF; DNA: TGCGCCAGCAGCTCCGGGATCTACGAGCAGTACTTC
V: TRBV24-1; size: many; J: TRBJ2-3; D: TRBD2; CDR3: CATSALAGGTDTQYF; DNA: TGTGCCACCAGTGCGCTAGCGGGAGGCACAGATACGCAGTATTTT
V: TRBV7-9; size: large; J: TRBJ2-3; D: TRBD2; CDR3: CASTYPGLAPLTLTDTQYF; DNA: TGTGCCAGCACCTATCCGGGACTAGCGCCATTGACCCTCACAGATACGCAGTATTTT
V: TRBV12-3/TRBV12-4; size: medium-sized; J: TRBJ2-5; D: -; CDR3: CASSLSDRFKTQYF; DNA: TGTGCCAGCAGTTTAAGCGATAGATTTAAGACCCAGTACTTC
V: TRBV28; size: many; J: TRBJ2-1; D: TRBD2; CDR3: CASTGLAGRFF; DNA: TGTGCCAGCACCGGACTAGCGGGAAGGTTCTTC
V: TRBV7-3; size: many; J: TRBJ1-1; D: -; CDR3: CASSLTGGGLNTEAFF; DNA: TGTGCCAGCAGCTTAACAGGCGGGGGGCTTAACACTGAAGCTTTCTTT
V: TRBV7-8; size: many; J: TRBJ1-1; D: -; CDR3: CASSHERTEAFF; DNA: TGTGCCAGCAGCCACGAAAGGACTGAAGCTTTCTTT
V: TRBV5-1; size: many; J: TRBJ2-1; D: TRBD2; CDR3: CASMTSGGPYNEQFF; DNA: TGCGCCAGTATGACTAGCGGGGGCCCCTACAATGAGCAGTTCTTC
V: TRBV29-1; size: -; J: TRBJ2-3; D: TRBD2; CDR3: CSVRLAGATDTQYF; DNA: TGCAGCGTTCGCCTAGCGGGAGCCACAGATACGCAGTATTTT
V: TRBV28; size: many; J: TRBJ1-2; D: -; CDR3: CASSLRHLANYGYTF; DNA: TGTGCCAGCAGTCTCAGACACCTAGCTAACTATGGCTACACCTTC
V: TRBV20-1; size: many; J: TRBJ2-7; D: TRBD2; CDR3: CSARAQQSGRAAEQYF; DNA: TGCAGTGCTAGAGCCCAGCAGAGCGGGAGGGCCGCCGAGCAGTACTTC
V: TRBV7-7; size: many; J: TRBJ2-5; D: -; CDR3: CASSLAPDRQETQYF; DNA: TGTGCTAGCAGCTTAGCCCCGGATCGGCAAGAGACCCAGTACTTC
V: TRBV24-1; size: medium-sized; J: TRBJ2-2; D: -; CDR3: CATTEGQNTGELFF; DNA: TGTGCCACCACAGAGGGCCAAAACACCGGGGAGCTGTTTTTT
V: TRBV9; size: -; J: TRBJ2-2; D: -; CDR3: CASSVMMNTGELFF; DNA: TGTGCCAGCAGCGTAATGATGAACACCGGGGAGCTGTTTTTT
V: TRBV24-1; size: medium-sized; J: TRBJ1-1; D: -; CDR3: CATSARGAEAFF; DNA: TGTGCCACCAGTGCGAGGGGCGCGGAAGCTTTCTTT
V: TRBV29-1; size: many; J: TRBJ2-1; D: -; CDR3: CSVILYRGNEQFF; DNA: TGCAGCGTCATATTATATAGGGGGAATGAGCAGTTCTTC
V: TRBV10-3; size: medium-sized; J: TRBJ2-7; D: -; CDR3: CAISLDLGPYEQYF; DNA: TGTGCCATCAGCCTCGACCTAGGGCCCTACGAGCAGTACTTC
V: TRBV4-2; size: many; J: TRBJ2-5; D: -; CDR3: CASSQDAGLQETQYF; DNA: TGTGCCAGCAGCCAAGACGCGGGGCTCCAAGAGACCCAGTACTTC
V: TRBV7-9; size: few; J: TRBJ2-3; D: -; CDR3: CASSLDILVAASYTDTQYF; DNA: TGTGCCAGCAGCTTAGATATCCTGGTGGCCGCGAGCTACACAGATACGCAGTATTTT
V: TRBV5-4; size: many; J: TRBJ2-2; D: -; CDR3: CASSLLGTGELFF; DNA: TGTGCCAGCAGCTTGTTGGGCACCGGGGAGCTGTTTTTT
V: TRBV5-6; size: many; J: TRBJ2-7; D: -; CDR3: CASSLERTYEQYF; DNA: TGTGCCAGCAGCCTGGAGAGGACCTACGAGCAGTACTTC
V: TRBV7-9; size: medium-sized; J: TRBJ2-7; D: TRBD2; CDR3: CASSLGSGRNEQYF; DNA: TGTGCCAGCAGCCTTGGGAGCGGGAGGAACGAGCAGTACTTC
V: TRBV5-1; size: medium-sized; J: TRBJ2-3; D: TRBD2; CDR3: CASSWGTSGSTDTQYF; DNA: TGCGCCAGCAGCTGGGGGACTAGCGGGAGCACAGATACGCAGTATTTT
V: TRBV21-1; size: -; J: TRBJ2-1; D: -; CDR3: CASSRDRRNYNEQFF; DNA: TGTGCCAGCAGCAGGGACAGGCGAAATTACAATGAGCAGTTCTTC
V: TRBV6-6; size: -; J: TRBJ1-5; D: TRBD1; CDR3: CASSLGTGDQPQHF; DNA: TGTGCCAGCAGTTTGGGGACAGGGGATCAGCCCCAGCATTTT
V: TRBV9; size: many; J: TRBJ2-2; D: -; CDR3: CASRDRNTGELFF; DNA: TGTGCCAGCAGGGACAGGAACACCGGGGAGCTGTTTTTT
V: TRBV14; size: few; J: TRBJ1-2; D: -; CDR3: CASSQDATRWRMRGYTF; DNA: TGTGCCAGCAGCCAAGATGCCACCCGATGGAGGATGAGAGGCTACACCTTC
V: TRBV7-2; size: many; J: TRBJ1-4; D: TRBD1; CDR3: CASSLHQTGAEKLFF; DNA: TGTGCCAGCAGCTTACACCAGACAGGGGCCGAAAAACTGTTTTTT
V: TRBV20-1; size: medium-sized; J: TRBJ2-1; D: -; CDR3: CSARDETKGVVSYNEQFF; DNA: TGCAGTGCTAGAGATGAGACTAAGGGAGTTGTCTCCTACAATGAGCAGTTCTTC
V: TRBV4-1; size: medium-sized; J: TRBJ1-1; D: TRBD1; CDR3: CASSQPGTVRMTEAFF; DNA: TGCGCCAGCAGCCAACCTGGGACAGTGAGAATGACTGAAGCTTTCTTT
V: TRBV11-2; size: many; J: TRBJ2-2; D: -; CDR3: CASSPRGNTGELFF; DNA: TGTGCCAGCAGCCCCCGAGGAAACACCGGGGAGCTGTTTTTT
V: TRBV29-1; size: -; J: TRBJ1-1; D: -; CDR3: CSVGVNTEAFF; DNA: TGCAGCGTTGGTGTGAACACTGAAGCTTTCTTT
V: TRBV7-9; size: many; J: TRBJ2-2; D: TRBD2; CDR3: CASSLRLREAGELFF; DNA: TGTGCCAGCAGCCTTCGGTTGCGGGAGGCCGGGGAGCTGTTTTTT
V: TRBV7-3; size: many; J: TRBJ1-1; D: TRBD1; CDR3: CASSFGQGFEAFF; DNA: TGTGCCAGCAGCTTCGGACAGGGGTTTGAAGCTTTCTTT
V: TRBV12-3/TRBV12-4; size: many; J: TRBJ1-3; D: -; CDR3: CASSLGQINTIYF; DNA: TGTGCCAGCAGTTTAGGACAGATAAACACCATATATTTT
V: TRBV12-3/TRBV12-4; size: -; J: TRBJ2-1; D: -; CDR3: CASTPDGNEQFF; DNA: TGTGCCAGCACCCCTGATGGGAATGAGCAGTTCTTC
V: TRBV20-1; size: large; J: TRBJ2-4; D: TRBD2; CDR3: CSARRLAGAINKNIQYF; DNA: TGCAGTGCTAGACGGCTAGCGGGAGCTATAAACAAAAACATTCAGTACTTC
V: TRBV5-1; size: many; J: TRBJ2-2; D: -; CDR3: CASSLGVPNTGELFF; DNA: TGCGCCAGCAGCTTGGGGGTTCCCAACACCGGGGAGCTGTTTTTT
V: TRBV5-1; size: medium-sized; J: TRBJ2-7; D: -; CDR3: CASSPDPGSAYEQYF; DNA: TGCGCCAGCAGCCCGGACCCGGGGTCGGCCTACGAGCAGTACTTC
V: TRBV7-8; size: many; J: TRBJ2-3; D: TRBD2; CDR3: CASSLGLAGGWGDTQYF; DNA: TGTGCCAGCAGCTTGGGGCTAGCGGGAGGGTGGGGAGATACGCAGTATTTT
V: TRBV12-3/TRBV12-4; size: medium-sized; J: TRBJ1-1; D: -; CDR3: CASSLYSRAFF; DNA: TGTGCCAGCAGTTTATACTCTCGAGCTTTCTTT